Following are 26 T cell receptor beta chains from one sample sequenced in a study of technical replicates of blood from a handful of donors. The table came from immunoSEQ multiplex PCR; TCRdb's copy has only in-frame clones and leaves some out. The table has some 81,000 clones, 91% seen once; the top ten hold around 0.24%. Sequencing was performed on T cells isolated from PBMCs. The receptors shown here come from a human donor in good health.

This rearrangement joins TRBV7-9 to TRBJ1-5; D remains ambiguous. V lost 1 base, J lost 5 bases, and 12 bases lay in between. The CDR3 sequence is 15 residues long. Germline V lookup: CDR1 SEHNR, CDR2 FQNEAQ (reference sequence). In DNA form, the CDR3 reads TGTGCCAGCAGCTTAGACAGTTCCGGATATCAGCCCCAGCATTTT. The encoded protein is CASSLDSSGYQPQHF.

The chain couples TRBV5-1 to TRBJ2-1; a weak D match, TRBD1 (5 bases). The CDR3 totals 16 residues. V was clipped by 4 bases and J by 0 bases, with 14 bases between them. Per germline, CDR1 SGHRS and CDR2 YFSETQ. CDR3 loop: CASSATEFSSYNEQFF. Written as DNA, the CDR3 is TGCGCCAGCAGCGCGACAGAATTCAGCTCCTACAATGAGCAGTTCTTC.

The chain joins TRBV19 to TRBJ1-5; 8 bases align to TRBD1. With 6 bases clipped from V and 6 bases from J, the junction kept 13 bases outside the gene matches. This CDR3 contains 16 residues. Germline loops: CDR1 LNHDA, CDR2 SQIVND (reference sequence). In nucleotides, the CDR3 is TGTGCCAGTAGAGACAGGGGTACGAGTTTAGGTCAGCCCCAGCATTTT. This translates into CASRDRGTSLGQPQHF.

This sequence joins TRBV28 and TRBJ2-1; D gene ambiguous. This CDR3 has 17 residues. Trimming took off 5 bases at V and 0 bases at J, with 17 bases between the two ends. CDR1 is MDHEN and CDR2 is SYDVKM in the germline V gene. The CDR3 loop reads CASSPEFAARSYNEQFF. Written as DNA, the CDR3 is TGTGCCAGCAGTCCCGAGTTTGCCGCGCGCTCCTACAATGAGCAGTTCTTC.

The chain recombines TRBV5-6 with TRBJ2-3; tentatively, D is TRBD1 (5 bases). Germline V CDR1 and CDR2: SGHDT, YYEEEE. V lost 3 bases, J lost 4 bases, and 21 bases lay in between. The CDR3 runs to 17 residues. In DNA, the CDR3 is TGTGCCAGCAGCTCAGCCATGGGGCCTGAACGGGCAGATACGCAGTATTTT. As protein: CASSSAMGPERADTQYF.

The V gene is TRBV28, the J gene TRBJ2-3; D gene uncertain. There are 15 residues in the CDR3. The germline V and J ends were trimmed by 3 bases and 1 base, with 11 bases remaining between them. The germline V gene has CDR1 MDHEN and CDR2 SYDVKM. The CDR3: CASSFSTSRTDTQYF. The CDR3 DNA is TGTGCCAGCAGTTTTTCGACATCGCGCACAGATACGCAGTATTTT. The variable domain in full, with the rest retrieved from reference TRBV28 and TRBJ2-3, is DVKVTQSSRYLVKRTGEKVFLECVQDMDHENMFWYRQDPGLGLRLIYFSYDVKMKEKGDIPEGYSVSREKKERFSLILESASTNQTSMYLCASSFSTSRTDTQYFGPGTRLTVL.

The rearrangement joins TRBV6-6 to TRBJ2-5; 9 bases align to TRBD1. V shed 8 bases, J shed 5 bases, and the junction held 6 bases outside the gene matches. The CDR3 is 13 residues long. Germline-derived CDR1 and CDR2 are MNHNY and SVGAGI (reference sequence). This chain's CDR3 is CASDRGWGETQYF. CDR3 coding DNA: TGTGCCAGCGACAGGGGGTGGGGGGAGACCCAGTACTTC.

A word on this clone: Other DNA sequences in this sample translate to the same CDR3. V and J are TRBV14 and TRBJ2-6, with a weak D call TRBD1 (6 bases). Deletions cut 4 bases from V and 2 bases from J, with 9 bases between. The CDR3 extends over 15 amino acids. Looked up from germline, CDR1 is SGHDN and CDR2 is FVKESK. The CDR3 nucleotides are TGTGCCAGCAGCCTACAGGGTCCTGGGGCCAACGTCCTGACTTTC. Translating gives CASSLQGPGANVLTF.

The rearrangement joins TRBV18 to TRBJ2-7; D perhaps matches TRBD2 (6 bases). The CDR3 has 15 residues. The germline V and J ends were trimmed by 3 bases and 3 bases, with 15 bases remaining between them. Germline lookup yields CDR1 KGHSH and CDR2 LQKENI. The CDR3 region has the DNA TGTGCCAGCTCACCTCCAGGGCAGGGACTCTACGAGCAGTACTTC. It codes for CASSPPGQGLYEQYF.

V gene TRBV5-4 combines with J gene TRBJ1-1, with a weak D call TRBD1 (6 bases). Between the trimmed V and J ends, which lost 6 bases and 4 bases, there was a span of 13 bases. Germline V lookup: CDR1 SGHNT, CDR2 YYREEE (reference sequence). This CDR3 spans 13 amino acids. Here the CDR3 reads CASKTQGPTEAFF. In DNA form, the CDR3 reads TGTGCCAGCAAAACTCAGGGGCCCACTGAAGCTTTCTTT.

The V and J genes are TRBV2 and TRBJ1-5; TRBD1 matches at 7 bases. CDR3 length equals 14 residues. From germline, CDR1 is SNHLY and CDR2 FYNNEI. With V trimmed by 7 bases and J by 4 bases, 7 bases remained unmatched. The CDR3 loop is CASKVGQENQPQHF. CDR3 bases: TGTGCCAGCAAGGTAGGACAGGAGAATCAGCCCCAGCATTTT. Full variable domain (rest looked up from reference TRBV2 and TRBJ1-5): EPEVTQTPSHQVTQMGQEVILRCVPISNHLYFYWYRQILGQKVEFLVSFYNNEISEKSEIFDDQFSVERPDGSNFTLKIRSTKLEDSAMYFCASKVGQENQPQHFGDGTRLSIL.

The CDR3 DNA reads as TGCAGCGTTTCCAACGGGATAGCGGGAGTGCCAGATACGCAGTATTTT. Its protein product is CSVSNGIAGVPDTQYF. The rearrangement links TRBV29-1 to TRBJ2-3; 9 bases match TRBD2. V lost 5 bases and J lost 4; bases outside the gene matches: 13. The CDR3 loop spans 16 amino acids. Germline assignment: CDR1 SQVTM and CDR2 ANQGSEA.

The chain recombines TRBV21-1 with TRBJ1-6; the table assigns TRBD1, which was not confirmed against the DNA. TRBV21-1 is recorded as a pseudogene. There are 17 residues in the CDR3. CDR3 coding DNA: TGTGCCAGCAGCAAAGAATCCGGGACACAATCGAATTCACCCCTCCACTTT. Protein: CASSKESGTQSNSPLHF.

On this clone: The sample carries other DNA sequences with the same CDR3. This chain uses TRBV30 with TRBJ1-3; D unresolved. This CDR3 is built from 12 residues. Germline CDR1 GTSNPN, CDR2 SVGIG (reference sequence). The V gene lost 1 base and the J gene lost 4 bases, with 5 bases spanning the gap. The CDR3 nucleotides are TGTGCCTGGAGTGGAGGGGGAAACACCATATATTTT. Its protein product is CAWSGGGNTIYF.

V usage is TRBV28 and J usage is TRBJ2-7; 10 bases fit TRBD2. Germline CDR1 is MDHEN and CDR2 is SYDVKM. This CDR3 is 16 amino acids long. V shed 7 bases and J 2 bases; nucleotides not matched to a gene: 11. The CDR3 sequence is CASNPPGLAMPYEQYF. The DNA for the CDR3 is TGTGCCAGCAACCCTCCGGGACTAGCGATGCCCTACGAGCAGTACTTC.

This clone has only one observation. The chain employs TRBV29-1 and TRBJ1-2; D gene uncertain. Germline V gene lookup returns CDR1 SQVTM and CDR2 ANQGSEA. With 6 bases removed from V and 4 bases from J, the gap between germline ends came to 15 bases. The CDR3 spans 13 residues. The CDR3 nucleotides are TGCAGCGTCGATTCAGGCACCGCCTATGGCTACACCTTC. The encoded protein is CSVDSGTAYGYTF.

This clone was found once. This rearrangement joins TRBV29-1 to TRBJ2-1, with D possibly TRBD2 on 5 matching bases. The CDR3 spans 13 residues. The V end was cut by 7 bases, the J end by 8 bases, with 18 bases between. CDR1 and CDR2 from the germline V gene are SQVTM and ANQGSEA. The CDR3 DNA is TGCAGCGCGATCCCGGCTAGCCTCTATGAGCAGTTCTTC. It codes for CSAIPASLYEQFF.

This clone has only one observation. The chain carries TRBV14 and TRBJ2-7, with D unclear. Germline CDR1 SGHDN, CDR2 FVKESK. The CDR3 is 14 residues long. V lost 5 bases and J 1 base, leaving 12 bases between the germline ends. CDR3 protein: CASSSRWVSYEQYF. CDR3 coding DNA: TGTGCCAGCAGCTCGCGGTGGGTTTCCTACGAGCAGTACTTC. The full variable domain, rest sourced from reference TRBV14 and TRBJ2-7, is EAGVTQFPSHSVIEKGQTVTLRCDPISGHDNLYWYRRVMGKEIKFLLHFVKESKQDESGMPNNRFLAERTGGTYSTLKVQPAELEDSGVYFCASSSRWVSYEQYFGPGTRLTVT.

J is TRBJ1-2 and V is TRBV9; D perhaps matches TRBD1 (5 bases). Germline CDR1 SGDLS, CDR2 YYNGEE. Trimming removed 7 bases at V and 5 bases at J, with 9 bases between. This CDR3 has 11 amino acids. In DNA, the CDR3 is TGTGCCAGCGGGGCTGGTTATGGCTACACCTTC. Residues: CASGAGYGYTF.

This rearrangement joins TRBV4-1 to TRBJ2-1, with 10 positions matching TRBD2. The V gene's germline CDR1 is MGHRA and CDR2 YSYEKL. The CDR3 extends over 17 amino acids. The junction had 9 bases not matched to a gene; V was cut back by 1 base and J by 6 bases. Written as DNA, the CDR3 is TGCGCCAGCAGCCAAGTGTGGAGACTAGCGGGTACCAATGAGCAGTTCTTC. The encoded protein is CASSQVWRLAGTNEQFF.

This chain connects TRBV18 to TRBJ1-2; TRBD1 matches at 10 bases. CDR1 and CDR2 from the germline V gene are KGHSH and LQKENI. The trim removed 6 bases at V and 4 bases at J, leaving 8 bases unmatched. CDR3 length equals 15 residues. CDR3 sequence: CASSPGTGDPYGYTF. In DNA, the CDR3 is TGTGCCAGCTCTCCCGGGACAGGGGACCCCTATGGCTACACCTTC.

The CDR3 spells CASSSGGQPQHF. The CDR3 DNA reads TGTGCCAGCAGTTCCGGGGGTCAGCCCCAGCATTTT. This rearrangement joins TRBV6-6 to TRBJ1-5; a weak D match, TRBD1 (5 bases). This CDR3 has 12 residues. Trimming took 4 bases from V and 6 from J, leaving 7 bases between them. CDR1 is MNHNY, CDR2 SVGAGI, per germline (reference sequence).

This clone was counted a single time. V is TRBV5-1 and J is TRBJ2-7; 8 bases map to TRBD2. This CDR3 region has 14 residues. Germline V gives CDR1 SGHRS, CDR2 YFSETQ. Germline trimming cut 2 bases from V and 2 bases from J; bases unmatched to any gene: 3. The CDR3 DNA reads TGCGCCAGCAGCTTCACTAGCGGTACCTACGAGCAGTACTTC. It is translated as CASSFTSGTYEQYF. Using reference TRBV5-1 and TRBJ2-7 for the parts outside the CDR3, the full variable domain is KAGVTQTPRYLIKTRGQQVTLSCSPISGHRSVSWYQQTPGQGLQFLFEYFSETQRNKGNFPGRFSGRQFSNSRSEMNVSTLELGDSALYLCASSFTSGTYEQYFGPGTRLTVT.

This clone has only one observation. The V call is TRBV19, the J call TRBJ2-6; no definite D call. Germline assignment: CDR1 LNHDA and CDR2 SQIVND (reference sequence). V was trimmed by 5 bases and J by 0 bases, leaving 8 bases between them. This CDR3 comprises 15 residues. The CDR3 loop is CASSLGFSGANVLTF. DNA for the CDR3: TGTGCCAGTAGTCTCGGGTTCTCTGGGGCCAACGTCCTGACTTTC.

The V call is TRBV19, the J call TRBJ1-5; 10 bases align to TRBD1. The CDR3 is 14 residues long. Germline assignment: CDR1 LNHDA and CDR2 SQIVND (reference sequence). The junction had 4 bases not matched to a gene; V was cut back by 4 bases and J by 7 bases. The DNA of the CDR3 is TGTGCCAGTAGTACCGGGACAGGGGTCCAGCCCCAGCATTTT. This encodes CASSTGTGVQPQHF.

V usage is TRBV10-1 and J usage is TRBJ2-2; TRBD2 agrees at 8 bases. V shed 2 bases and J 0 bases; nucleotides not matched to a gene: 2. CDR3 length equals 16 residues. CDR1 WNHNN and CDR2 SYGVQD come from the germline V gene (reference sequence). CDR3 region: CASSEAGLANTGELFF. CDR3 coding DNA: TGCGCCAGCAGTGAGGCGGGACTAGCGAACACCGGGGAGCTGTTTTTT.